These 15 T cell receptor beta chains originate from one sample sequenced in a study of shared clonotypes between healthy human individuals. Libraries were prepared by immunoSEQ multiplex PCR; TCRdb keeps only in-frame clonotypes and omits some of them. The sample has about 1.1 million clones, roughly 80% seen once. The sequenced material came from memory CD4+ T cells from PBMCs. Subset of the sample: CD45RA-negative fraction. These receptors originate from a man aged 18 to 29 in good health. Some clones in this sample may be carry-over from other donors' samples.

The V call is TRBV11-2, the J call TRBJ2-1, with 7 bases lining up with TRBD2. Unmatched junction bases numbered 6, after V lost 4 bases and J lost 3 bases. The CDR3 length is 15 residues. Germline-derived CDR1 and CDR2 are SGHAT and FQNNGV. For the CDR3, the DNA is TGTGCCAGCAGCTCGGGAGCGGGGTTCTACAATGAGCAGTTCTTC. Translation gives CASSSGAGFYNEQFF.

The chain carries TRBV5-1 and TRBJ2-1; 7 bases are a match to TRBD2. The CDR3 runs 16 residues. The junction had 8 bases not matched to a gene; V was cut back by 1 base and J by 4 bases. Germline CDR1 and CDR2: SGHRS and YFSETQ. For the CDR3, the DNA is TGCGCCAGCAGCTTGCTCCTTGGGGGAGGGTACAATGAGCAGTTCTTC. Its protein product is CASSLLLGGGYNEQFF.

Only one count was recorded for this clone. This chain connects TRBV5-1 to TRBJ2-7; D could derive from TRBD1 or TRBD2 (9 bases each). V lost 4 bases and J 3 bases, leaving 20 bases between the germline ends. Germline V CDR1 and CDR2: SGHRS, YFSETQ. The CDR3 has 16 amino acids. The CDR3 is CASSASGGTGNYEQYF. CDR3 coding DNA: TGCGCCAGCAGCGCCAGCGGGGGGACAGGGAACTACGAGCAGTACTTC. The full variable domain, completed using reference TRBV5-1 and TRBJ2-7, is KAGVTQTPRYLIKTRGQQVTLSCSPISGHRSVSWYQQTPGQGLQFLFEYFSETQRNKGNFPGRFSGRQFSNSRSEMNVSTLELGDSALYLCASSASGGTGNYEQYFGPGTRLTVT.

J is TRBJ1-5 and V is TRBV7-8; no clear D gene. Germline V gene lookup returns CDR1 SGHVS and CDR2 FQNEAQ. This CDR3 has 15 residues. The V gene lost 5 bases and the J gene lost 4 bases, with 15 bases spanning the gap. The CDR3 protein is CASSNRVERNQPQHF. The CDR3 DNA follows: TGTGCCAGCAGCAACCGGGTCGAGAGAAATCAGCCCCAGCATTTT.

The chain employs TRBV5-1 and TRBJ2-3; D is ambiguous. Germline lookup yields CDR1 SGHRS and CDR2 YFSETQ. V lost 0 bases and J 3 bases, leaving 11 bases between the germline ends. CDR3 length equals 15 residues. CDR3 nucleotide sequence: TGCGCCAGCAGCTTGGAGTTCCCTGGGACAGATACGCAGTATTTT. Translation: CASSLEFPGTDTQYF.

A note on this clone: Other DNA variants within this sample encode the same CDR3. The genes are TRBV18 and TRBJ2-3, with D unresolved. The V end lost 0 bases, the J end lost 1 base, and 5 bases lay between the germline ends. CDR1 is KGHSH and CDR2 is LQKENI in the germline V gene. The CDR3 has 14 residues. Written as DNA, the CDR3 is TGTGCCAGCTCACCACCGCTTGGCACAGATACGCAGTATTTT. This translates into CASSPPLGTDTQYF.

The chain links TRBV11-2 to TRBJ1-1; D unresolved. V lost 7 bases and J lost 1, with 16 bases in between. Germline lookup yields CDR1 SGHAT and CDR2 FQNNGV. CDR3 length equals 15 residues. CDR3 in DNA: TGTGCCAGCACCAAAGAGGGCGTACAGAACACTGAAGCTTTCTTT. Amino acid sequence: CASTKEGVQNTEAFF.

This clone was observed once. This chain links TRBV28 with TRBJ2-7; no clear D gene. The ends were cut back, 5 bases at V and 2 bases at J, with 13 bases in the middle. The germline V gene encodes CDR1 MDHEN and CDR2 SYDVKM. This CDR3 contains 14 residues. The CDR3 region is CASSPAQSPYEQYF. CDR3 DNA: TGTGCCAGCAGTCCCGCACAGAGCCCCTACGAGCAGTACTTC. Together with reference TRBV28 and TRBJ2-7, the CDR3 gives the full variable domain: DVKVTQSSRYLVKRTGEKVFLECVQDMDHENMFWYRQDPGLGLRLIYFSYDVKMKEKGDIPEGYSVSREKKERFSLILESASTNQTSMYLCASSPAQSPYEQYFGPGTRLTVT.

The V call is TRBV6-6, the J call TRBJ1-5; 9 bases fit TRBD1. The germline V gene encodes CDR1 MNHNY and CDR2 SVGAGI (reference sequence). J was trimmed by 6 bases and V by 4 bases; bases with no gene match: 7. The CDR3 is 15 residues long. Here the CDR3 DNA reads TGTGCCAGCAGTTCCACAGGGGGCCTTGGTCAGCCCCAGCATTTT. Residues: CASSSTGGLGQPQHF.

CDR3 in DNA: TGTGCCAGCAGCACCAGACCCCTCAATGAGCAGTTCTTC. It specifies CASSTRPLNEQFF. The chain joins TRBV7-7 to TRBJ2-1; no definite D call. V was clipped by 5 bases and J by 6 bases, with 11 bases between them. This CDR3 comprises 13 residues. Germline V gene sequence: CDR1 SSHAT, CDR2 FNYEAQ (reference sequence).

This chain joins TRBV7-2 and TRBJ1-1; no reliable D call. Trimming removed 5 bases from V and 1 base from J, with 8 bases in between. Germline CDR1 and CDR2: SGHTA and FQGNSA. The CDR3 runs 13 residues. CDR3 bases: TGTGCCAGCAGCCTACGCAGGAACACTGAAGCTTTCTTT. Translating it yields CASSLRRNTEAFF. Filled out from reference TRBV7-2 and TRBJ1-1, the complete variable domain reads GAGVSQSPSNKVTEKGKDVELRCDPISGHTALYWYRQSLGQGLEFLIYFQGNSAPDKSGLPSDRFSAERTGGSVSTLTIQRTQQEDSAVYLCASSLRRNTEAFFGQGTRLTVV.

The V and J genes are TRBV5-1 and TRBJ2-2; a possible D gene is TRBD2 (6 bases). The CDR3 has 18 amino acids. V dropped 3 bases and J dropped 0 bases, with 18 bases sitting between them. Germline-derived CDR1 and CDR2 are SGHRS and YFSETQ. The CDR3 region is CASSSRGSGPSNTGELFF. CDR3 nucleotide sequence: TGCGCCAGCAGCTCCCGGGGTAGCGGTCCCTCGAACACCGGGGAGCTGTTTTTT.

J is TRBJ2-7 and V is TRBV4-2, with D perhaps matching TRBD2 (6 bases). The CDR3 consists of 16 residues. V lost 4 bases and J lost 6, with 22 bases in between. Germline V gene lookup returns CDR1 LGHNA and CDR2 YNFKEQ. For the CDR3, the DNA is TGTGCCAGCAGCCCAGCGGTCGGGGGTAGGCGTTCCGAGCAGTACTTC. Amino acids: CASSPAVGGRRSEQYF.

This clone was counted between two and nine times. This sample also contains other DNA sequences that code for the same CDR3. V and J are TRBV4-2 and TRBJ2-7; TRBD1 matches at 9 bases. CDR1 LGHNA and CDR2 YNFKEQ come from the germline V gene. The length of the CDR3 is 15 residues. V gave up 1 base and J gave up 4 bases; unmatched junction bases: 5. The CDR3 DNA sequence: TGTGCCAGCAGCCAAGCACGGGGACAGGGATACGAGCAGTACTTC. It codes for CASSQARGQGYEQYF.

As for this clone: A much larger clone is a single base away; this may be a read error. The chain carries TRBV30 and TRBJ1-2; the match to TRBD1 covers 7 bases. CDR3 length equals 13 residues. CDR1 is GTSNPN and CDR2 is SVGIG in the germline V gene (reference sequence). The CDR3 sequence is CAWSTGTAYGHTF. The CDR3 DNA reads as TGTGCCTGGAGTACCGGGACAGCCTATGGCCACACCTTC.